This T cell receptor (beta chain) is from a study of cytomegalovirus exposure and HLA in healthy donors. Concerning this clone: What it binds is unknown.

V was clipped by 7 bases and J by 5 bases; unmatched bases: 5. The V gene's germline CDR1 is SEHNR and CDR2 FQNEAQ (reference sequence). The CDR3 is made up of 12 amino acids. PCR amplification relied on 60 Vbeta primers (plus 13 Jbeta primers). Generated by immunoSEQ multiplex PCR, the TCRdb table keeps only in-frame clones and is missing some. The repertoire consists of about 200,000 clones, with roughly 80% occurring once and the leading ten covering roughly a sixth. Points from the study as a whole: The listing of roughly 160 TCR beta chains classed them as cytomegalovirus-associated.

The chain is built from TRBV7-9 and TRBJ2-7, with 7 bases lining up with TRBD1. This clonotype originated in a man aged 35 to 55 in good health and CMV-seronegative. Sequencing was done on a sample of PBMCs. In DNA, the CDR3 is TGTGCCAGCACAGGGGACAGCCACGAGCAGTACTTC. Its translation: CASTGDSHEQYF. Drawing the rest from reference TRBV7-9 and TRBJ2-7, the complete variable domain is DTGVSQNPRHKITKRGQNVTFRCDPISEHNRLYWYRQTLGQGPEFLTYFQNEAQLEKSRLLSDRFSAERPKGSFSTLEIQRTEQGDSAMYLCASTGDSHEQYFGPGTRLTVT.